This is a list of T cell receptor beta chains from one sample in a study of blood T cell repertoires in COVID-19. Produced via immunoSEQ multiplex PCR; TCRdb's table is partial and in-frame only. The repertoire holds some 170,000 clones, with approximately 78% as singletons. The sequenced sample consisted of peripheral blood. The source of these receptors is a human donor in a cohort sampled during active COVID-19. Both conserved end residues are part of each CDR3. The order of the fields is V gene, clone size, J gene, D gene, CDR3 DNA, CDR3 protein. A D gene is named only where the DNA matches it firmly. The size entry is marked missing in some rows and otherwise reads once, few, many or a size class.

TRBV7-8	NA	TRBJ2-1	NA	TGTGCCAGCAGCCCCGAAACAGGGCGGTACAATGAGCAGTTCTTC	CASSPETGRYNEQFF
TRBV5-4	NA	TRBJ1-4	NA	TGTGCCAGCAGCTTCCCGAATGAAAAACTGTTTTTT	CASSFPNEKLFF
TRBV7-3	NA	TRBJ2-1	NA	TGTGCCAGCAGCCGACTGGGGCTAGCGTTTAACAATGAGCAGTTCTTC	CASSRLGLAFNNEQFF
TRBV30	once	TRBJ1-6	NA	TGTGCCTGGACAGTTTCAAGCTCCTATAATTCACCCCTCCACTTT	CAWTVSSSYNSPLHF
TRBV7-3	NA	TRBJ2-1	TRBD2	TGTGCCAGCAGCTTAAATATTCCGGGGGGTGAGCAGTTCTTC	CASSLNIPGGEQFF
TRBV5-1	NA	TRBJ2-5	TRBD2	TGCGCCAGCAGCTTGGCCCAGGGACTAGCGGGGGGAAAGACCCAGTACTTC	CASSLAQGLAGGKTQYF
TRBV19	NA	TRBJ2-1	TRBD2	TGTGCCAGTAGGACAACTTTAGCGGGAGCGGCCTACAATGAGCAGTTCTTC	CASRTTLAGAAYNEQFF
TRBV19	NA	TRBJ1-1	NA	TGTGCTAGTAGTATCTTCGTGAACACTGAAGCTTTCTTT	CASSIFVNTEAFF
TRBV14	NA	TRBJ2-2	NA	TGTGCCAGCAGCCAAGGATCTACCTACACCGGGGAGCTGTTTTTT	CASSQGSTYTGELFF
TRBV5-4	NA	TRBJ2-2	TRBD1	TGTGCCAGCAGCGCGTCCCTAACAGGGGCCGGGGAGCTGTTTTTT	CASSASLTGAGELFF
TRBV27	once	TRBJ2-7	TRBD2	TGTGCCAGCAGTCCGAGGGGCACTGGACTAGCGGGCCGAGGTATCTACGAGCAGTACTTC	CASSPRGTGLAGRGIYEQYF
TRBV7-9	NA	TRBJ1-6	NA	TGTGCCAGCACCGCAACGAGACACAGGCCTCATTTGACCCTCCACTTT	CASTATRHRPHLTLHF
TRBV18	NA	TRBJ1-4	NA	TGTGCCAGCTCCCCCCGGGGGGGTCTACGAAATGAAAAACTGTTTTTT	CASSPRGGLRNEKLFF
TRBV13	NA	TRBJ2-7	TRBD1	TGTGCCAGCAGCCCCGGGGACAGGGACTCCTACGAGCAGTACTTC	CASSPGDRDSYEQYF
TRBV28	NA	TRBJ2-1	NA	TGTGCCAGCAGTTTAGGTGCGGAGTACAATGAGCAGTTCTTC	CASSLGAEYNEQFF
TRBV7-2	NA	TRBJ2-2	TRBD2	TGTGCCAGCAGCTTACGACTAGCGGACTACGGGGAGCTGTTTTTT	CASSLRLADYGELFF
TRBV19	NA	TRBJ2-1	NA	TGTGCCAGTACCCCCTCGAGGGTTATGGGTGAGCAGTTCTTC	CASTPSRVMGEQFF
TRBV18	NA	TRBJ2-2	NA	TGTGCCAGCTCACCACAGGGGTCCGCCGGGGAGCTGTTTTTT	CASSPQGSAGELFF
TRBV30	NA	TRBJ1-3	NA	TGTGCCTGGAGTGTAGAAGGTTCACTCCGGGCCATATATTTT	CAWSVEGSLRAIYF
TRBV10-3	NA	TRBJ2-3	TRBD2	TGTGCCATCGAGGAGCGGGGGGGCACAGATACGCAGTATTTT	CAIEERGGTDTQYF
TRBV14	many	TRBJ2-7	TRBD2	TGTGCCAGCAGCCCGGGACTACGCCGGTCCTACGAGCAGTACTTC	CASSPGLRRSYEQYF
TRBV4-3	NA	TRBJ1-4	NA	TGCGCCAGCAGCAGAAGCCCCGCAACTAATGAAAAACTGTTTTTT	CASSRSPATNEKLFF
TRBV19	NA	TRBJ1-5	NA	TGTGCCAGTAACCTGCGGGGCCGGGGCAATCAGCCCCAGCATTTT	CASNLRGRGNQPQHF
TRBV5-4	NA	TRBJ2-1	NA	TGTGCCAGCAGCTTCCTAGATCGCAATGAGCAGTTCTTC	CASSFLDRNEQFF
TRBV11-2	NA	TRBJ2-7	TRBD2	TGTGCCAGCAGCCCCCTAACTAGCGGGAGCTCCTACGAGCAGTACTTC	CASSPLTSGSSYEQYF
TRBV2	NA	TRBJ1-1	NA	TGTGCCAGCGGGGATGCAGCAAGAGGGGCTTTCTTT	CASGDAARGAFF
TRBV28	NA	TRBJ1-1	NA	TGTGCCAGCAGTAGACAATACACTGAAGCTTTCTTT	CASSRQYTEAFF
TRBV27	once	TRBJ2-7	NA	TGTGCCAGCAGGGAGGGATCGTCCTACGAGCAGTACTTC	CASREGSSYEQYF
TRBV30	NA	TRBJ2-1	TRBD1	TGTGCCTGGGGTCCAGGGGGTTCCTACAATGAGCAGTTCTTC	CAWGPGGSYNEQFF
TRBV5-4	NA	TRBJ2-5	TRBD2	TGTGCCAGCCACGCGGGGGGGGGATTAGGAGAGACCCAGTACTTC	CASHAGGGLGETQYF
TRBV28	NA	TRBJ1-5	NA	TGTGCCAGCAGTTTTCGGGGTCAGCCCCAGCATTTT	CASSFRGQPQHF
TRBV7-8	few	TRBJ1-2	NA	TGTGCCAGCAGCTTAGGAGCGGGACTAGCTAACTATGGCTACACCTTC	CASSLGAGLANYGYTF
TRBV29-1	NA	TRBJ1-2	NA	TGCAGCTTGCCCTCCTCCAGAAAGGGCTACACCTTC	CSLPSSRKGYTF
TRBV28	many	TRBJ1-1	NA	TGTGCCAGCAGTTCCTATCCCGAAGCTTTCTTT	CASSSYPEAFF
TRBV28	NA	TRBJ2-7	NA	TGTGCCAGCAGAAGACAGAAGGCTTCGAGTGAGCAGTACTTC	CASRRQKASSEQYF
TRBV18	NA	TRBJ2-5	NA	TGTGCCAGCTCATCCGTTGCGGGCCAAGAGACCCAGTACTTC	CASSSVAGQETQYF
TRBV2	NA	TRBJ1-5	NA	TGTGCCAGCAGTTCCGACAATAGCAATCAGCCCCAGCATTTT	CASSSDNSNQPQHF
TRBV5-8	NA	TRBJ2-4	TRBD1	TGTGCCAGCAGCTTGGGACAGGGGGCCAAAAACATTCAGTACTTC	CASSLGQGAKNIQYF
TRBV7-8	NA	TRBJ2-7	NA	TGTGCCAGCAGCTTAGAACTCCCCTACGAGCAGTACTTC	CASSLELPYEQYF
TRBV11-3	NA	TRBJ2-3	NA	TGTGCCAGCAGCCCCAACAGACCGGGACACGGGACCGGGGTTACGCAGTATTTT	CASSPNRPGHGTGVTQYF